The subject of this entry is one T cell receptor beta chain. This clonotype was recorded many times. Its recognized antigen is unknown. No per-base quality is available; no much larger clone lies one base away. V sheds 0 bases and J sheds 5 bases, leaving 4 bases between their ends. The CDR3 measures 12 amino acids from cysteine to phenylalanine. The read is trimmed to its CDR3 DNA, 36 bases read in frame from base 1. This sample stems from a study of T cells in Graves' hyperthyroidism and ophthalmopathy (dated by TCRdb to between 2019 and 2020). At the level of the whole study: Peripheral blood samples were taken at initial diagnosis, before any treatment was given. A discovery cohort of about a hundred patients, about 40 with Graves' ophthalmopathy and 55 to 65 with stable Graves' hyperthyroidism, was used to find distinguishing TCR V-J signatures. Whether ophthalmopathy could be predicted prospectively was tested in an independent validation cohort made up of under 20 hyperthyroidism patients plus 17 patients who later progressed to ophthalmopathy. For training and testing, the 100 patients in the discovery cohort were randomly divided in a 7:3 ratio. In addition, the study compared T-cell repertoires in thyroid tissue and in blood from roughly 6 Graves' hyperthyroidism patients. After blood sampling, hyperthyroidism patients were treated with methimazole at a starting dose of 30 mg daily, and ophthalmopathy patients were treated with high-dose intravenous methylprednisolone. The paper describes TCR Vbeta CDR3 sequencing of 140 or so peripheral blood samples, made up of 43 ophthalmopathy patients, around 78 hyperthyroidism patients and about 17 progressor patients.

Broad study findings and their caveats: Most expanded thyroid clonotypes (frequency above 0.001) were also found in blood, which suggests that blood repertoires may mirror thyroid immune responses. A model built on a 13 V-J signature distinguished ophthalmopathy from stable hyperthyroidism, reaching around 90% sensitivity and about 81% specificity in cross-validation and 80%/75% in testing. No statistical method was used to fix the sample size in advance, and group allocation was not hidden from the investigators. In validation, the model predicted progression to ophthalmopathy a median of about 6.8 months before onset, with approximately 70% sensitivity and about 72% specificity.

In the ophthalmopathy patients, disease was moderately to severely active, with a Clinical Activity Score of 3 or more, a NOSPECS grade of 4 or more, and a duration of less than 3 months. Any patient with an uncontrolled infection, another autoimmune disease, pregnancy or lactation was excluded. Diagnoses relied on clinical symptoms, serum thyroxine and TRAb, thyroid ultrasound and orbital computed tomography. Ficoll-Paque density gradient centrifugation was used to isolate PBMCs from about 9 ml of fresh peripheral blood. Trizol reagent was used to extract total RNA, and RNA quality was then checked on an Agilent 2100 Bioanalyzer. The TCR beta CDR3 regions were amplified from RNA transcripts. The TCR CDR3 was subjected to a first round of RT-PCR using the HTBI primer set and the Qiagen OneStep RT-PCR kit. Libraries were constructed in a second round of multiplex PCR, after which size selection and purification were carried out. Libraries were sequenced paired-end with 100 bp reads on an Illumina HiSeq2000. The original methods were these. SOAPnuke was used to process the raw data, throwing out any read that contained adapters or uncalled bases, had a mean Phred below 15, or lacked an exact constant-primer or identifier match. COPE v1.2.5 was used to merge the high-quality paired reads, and each unique nucleotide sequence was defined as a clonotype. Clonotypes were aligned to IMGT TRBV, TRBD and TRBJ reference segments using MiTCR v1.1. The analysis was restricted to V-J combinations with a frequency above 0.0001, which together covered roughly 99% of the repertoires. A TCS score was defined as the ratio between F50 (clonal expansion) and ExV (chaos), using BLOSUM62-based TCRdist between CDR3 peptides within each V-J. Welch's t-statistics and random forest reduced approximately 520 V-J features to 13, which were used in a naive Bayes classifier (R e1071). TCRdb itself trimmed the public reads at Q25 with fastp, ran MiXCR and retained productive beta chains. Identical CDR3 proteins give one entry, which carries the most common genes and DNA. The V and J calls were determined by TCRdb, not by the authors. This sample is represented by about 480,000 distinct CDR3 sequences; around a quarter of them were singletons. Clones ranked in the top ten supply over 9% of the sample.

The V and J genes are TRBV12-3 or TRBV12-4 and TRBJ1-2; there is no confident call for the D gene. The sample consisted of blood. This TCR came from a woman in her twenties or thirties with Graves' ophthalmopathy. The nucleotide sequence is TGTGCCAGCAGTTTAGCGCGGTATGGCTACACCTTC. The resulting protein is CASSLARYGYTF.